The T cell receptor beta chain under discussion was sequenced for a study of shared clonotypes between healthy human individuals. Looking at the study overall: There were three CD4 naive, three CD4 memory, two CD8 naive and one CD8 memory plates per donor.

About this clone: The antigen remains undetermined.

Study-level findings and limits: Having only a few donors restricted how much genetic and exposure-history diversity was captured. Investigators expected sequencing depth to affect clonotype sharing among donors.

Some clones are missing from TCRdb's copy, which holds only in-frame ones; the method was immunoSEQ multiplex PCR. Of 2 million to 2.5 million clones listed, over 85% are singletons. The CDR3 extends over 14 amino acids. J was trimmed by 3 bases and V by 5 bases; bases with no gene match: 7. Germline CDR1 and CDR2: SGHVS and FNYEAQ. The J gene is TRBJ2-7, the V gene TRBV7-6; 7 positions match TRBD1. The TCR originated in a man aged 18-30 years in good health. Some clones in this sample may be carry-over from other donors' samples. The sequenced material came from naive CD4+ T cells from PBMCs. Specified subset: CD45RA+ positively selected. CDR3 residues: CASSLRTGYYEQYF. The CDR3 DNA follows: TGTGCCAGCAGCCTAAGGACAGGTTACTACGAGCAGTACTTC. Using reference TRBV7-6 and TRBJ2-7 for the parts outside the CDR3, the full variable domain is GAGVSQSPRYKVTKRGQDVALRCDPISGHVSLYWYRQALGQGPEFLTYFNYEAQQDKSGLPNDRFSAERPEGSISTLTIQRTEQRDSAMYRCASSLRTGYYEQYFGPGTRLTVT.